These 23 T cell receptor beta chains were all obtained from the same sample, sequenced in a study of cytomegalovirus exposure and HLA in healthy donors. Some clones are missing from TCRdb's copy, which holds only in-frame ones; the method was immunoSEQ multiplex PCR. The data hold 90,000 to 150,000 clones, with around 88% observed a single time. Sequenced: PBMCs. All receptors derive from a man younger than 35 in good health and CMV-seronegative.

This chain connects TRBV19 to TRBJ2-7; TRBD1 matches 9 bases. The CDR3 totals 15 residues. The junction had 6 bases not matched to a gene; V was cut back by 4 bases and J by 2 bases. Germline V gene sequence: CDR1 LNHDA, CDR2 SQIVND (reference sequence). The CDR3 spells CASSRTGDFAYEQYF. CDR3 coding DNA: TGTGCCAGTAGTAGGACAGGGGATTTTGCCTACGAGCAGTACTTC.

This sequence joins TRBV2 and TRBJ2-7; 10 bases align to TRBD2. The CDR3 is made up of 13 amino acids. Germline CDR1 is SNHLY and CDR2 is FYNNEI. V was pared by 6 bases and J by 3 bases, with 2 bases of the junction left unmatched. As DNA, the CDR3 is TGTGCCAGCAGGATAGCGGGGGGCTACGAGCAGTACTTC. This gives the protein CASRIAGGYEQYF.

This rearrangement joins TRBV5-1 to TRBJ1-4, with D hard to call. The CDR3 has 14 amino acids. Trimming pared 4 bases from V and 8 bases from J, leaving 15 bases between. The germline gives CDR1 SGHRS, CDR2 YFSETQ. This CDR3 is CASSPDSVREKLFF. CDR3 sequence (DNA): TGCGCCAGCAGCCCGGACTCGGTACGGGAAAAACTGTTTTTT.

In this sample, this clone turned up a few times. This CDR3 reads CASPPNGGANTEAFF. The CDR3 bases are TGTGCCAGTCCACCTAACGGGGGTGCGAACACTGAAGCTTTCTTT. V usage is TRBV19 and J usage is TRBJ1-1, with D tentatively TRBD1 (5 bases). CDR3 length equals 15 residues. Looked up from germline, CDR1 is LNHDA and CDR2 is SQIVND (reference sequence). The V end lost 8 bases, the J end lost 1 base, and 17 bases lay between the germline ends. Variable domain in full (rest from reference TRBV19 and TRBJ1-1): DGGITQSPKYLFRKEGQNVTLSCEQNLNHDAMYWYRQDPGQGLRLIYYSQIVNDFQKGDIAEGYSVSREKKESFPLTVTSAQKNPTAFYLCASPPNGGANTEAFFGQGTRLTVV.

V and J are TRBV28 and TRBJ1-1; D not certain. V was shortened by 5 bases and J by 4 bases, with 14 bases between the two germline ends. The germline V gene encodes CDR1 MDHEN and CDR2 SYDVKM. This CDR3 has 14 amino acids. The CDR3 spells CASSLSEYGTEAFF. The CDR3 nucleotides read TGTGCCAGCAGTCTCTCGGAGTATGGCACTGAAGCTTTCTTT.

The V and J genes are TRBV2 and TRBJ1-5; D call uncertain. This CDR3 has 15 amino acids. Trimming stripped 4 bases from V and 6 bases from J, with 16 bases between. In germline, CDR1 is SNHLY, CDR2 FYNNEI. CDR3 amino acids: CASSVAGVGVQPQHF. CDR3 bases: TGTGCCAGCAGTGTGGCTGGAGTCGGGGTTCAGCCCCAGCATTTT. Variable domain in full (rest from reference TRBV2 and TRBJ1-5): EPEVTQTPSHQVTQMGQEVILRCVPISNHLYFYWYRQILGQKVEFLVSFYNNEISEKSEIFDDQFSVERPDGSNFTLKIRSTKLEDSAMYFCASSVAGVGVQPQHFGDGTRLSIL.

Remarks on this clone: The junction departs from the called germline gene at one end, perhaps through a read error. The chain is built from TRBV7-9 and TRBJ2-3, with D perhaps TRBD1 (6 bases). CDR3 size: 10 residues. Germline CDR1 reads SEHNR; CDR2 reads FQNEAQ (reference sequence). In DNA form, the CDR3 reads TGTGCCAGCAGCTTGCGACAGGCCAGCTTT. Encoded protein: CASSLRQASF.

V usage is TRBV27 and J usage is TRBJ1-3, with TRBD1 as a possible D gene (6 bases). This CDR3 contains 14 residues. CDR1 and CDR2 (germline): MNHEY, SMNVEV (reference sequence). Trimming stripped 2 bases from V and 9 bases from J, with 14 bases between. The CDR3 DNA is TGTGCCAGCAGTTTAGGGGGCAGCAGAAGCACCATATATTTT. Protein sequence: CASSLGGSRSTIYF.

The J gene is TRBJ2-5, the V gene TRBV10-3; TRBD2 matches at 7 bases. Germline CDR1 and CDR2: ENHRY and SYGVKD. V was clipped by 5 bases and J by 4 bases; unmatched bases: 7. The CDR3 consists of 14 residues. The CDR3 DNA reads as TGTGCCATCAGTCGAGGGGAGGGTGGAGAGACCCAGTACTTC. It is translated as CAISRGEGGETQYF.

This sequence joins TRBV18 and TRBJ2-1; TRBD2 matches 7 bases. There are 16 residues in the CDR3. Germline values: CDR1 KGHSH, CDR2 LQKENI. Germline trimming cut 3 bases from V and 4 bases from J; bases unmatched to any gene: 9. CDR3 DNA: TGTGCCAGCTCACCCAGTCTAGCGGCTACTTACAATGAGCAGTTCTTC. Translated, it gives CASSPSLAATYNEQFF.

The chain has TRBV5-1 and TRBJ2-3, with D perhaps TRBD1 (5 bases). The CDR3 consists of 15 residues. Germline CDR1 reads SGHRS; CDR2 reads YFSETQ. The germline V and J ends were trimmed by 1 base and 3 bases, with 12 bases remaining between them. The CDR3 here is CASSLQDIRTDTQYF. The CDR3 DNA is TGCGCCAGCAGCTTGCAGGACATAAGGACAGATACGCAGTATTTT.

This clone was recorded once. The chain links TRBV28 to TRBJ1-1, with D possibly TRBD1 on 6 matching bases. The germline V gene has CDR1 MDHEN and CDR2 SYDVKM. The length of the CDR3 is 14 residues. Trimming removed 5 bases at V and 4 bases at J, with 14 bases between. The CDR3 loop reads CASSPRQELTEAFF. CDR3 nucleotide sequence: TGTGCCAGCAGTCCCCGACAGGAACTCACTGAAGCTTTCTTT.

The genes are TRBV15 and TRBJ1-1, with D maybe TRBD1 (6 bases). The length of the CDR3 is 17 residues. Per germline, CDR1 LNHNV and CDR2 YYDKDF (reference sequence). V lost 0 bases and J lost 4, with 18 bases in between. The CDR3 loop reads CATSRDFIGGGSTEAFF. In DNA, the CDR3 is TGTGCCACCAGCAGAGATTTTATTGGGGGCGGGAGCACTGAAGCTTTCTTT.

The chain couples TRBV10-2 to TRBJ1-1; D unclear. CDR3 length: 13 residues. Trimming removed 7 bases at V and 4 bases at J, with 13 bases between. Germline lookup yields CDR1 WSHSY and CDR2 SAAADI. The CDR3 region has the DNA TGCGCCAGCACGCGGGGATCCCCCACTGAAGCTTTCTTT. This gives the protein CASTRGSPTEAFF.

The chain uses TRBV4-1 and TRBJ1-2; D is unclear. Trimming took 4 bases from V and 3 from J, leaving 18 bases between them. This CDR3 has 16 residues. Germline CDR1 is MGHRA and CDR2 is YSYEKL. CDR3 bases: TGCGCCAGCAGCCGCCCCGGGTCGCGACCATACTATGGCTACACCTTC. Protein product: CASSRPGSRPYYGYTF.

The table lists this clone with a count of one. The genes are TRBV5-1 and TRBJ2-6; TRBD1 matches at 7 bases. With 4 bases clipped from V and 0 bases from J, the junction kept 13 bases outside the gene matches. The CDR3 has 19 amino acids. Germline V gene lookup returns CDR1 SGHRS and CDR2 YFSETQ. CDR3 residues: CASSELAGTAHSGANVLTF. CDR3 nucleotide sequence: TGCGCCAGCAGCGAATTGGCCGGGACAGCTCACTCTGGGGCCAACGTCCTGACTTTC. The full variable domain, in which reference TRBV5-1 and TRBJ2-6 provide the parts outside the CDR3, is KAGVTQTPRYLIKTRGQQVTLSCSPISGHRSVSWYQQTPGQGLQFLFEYFSETQRNKGNFPGRFSGRQFSNSRSEMNVSTLELGDSALYLCASSELAGTAHSGANVLTFGAGSRLTVL.

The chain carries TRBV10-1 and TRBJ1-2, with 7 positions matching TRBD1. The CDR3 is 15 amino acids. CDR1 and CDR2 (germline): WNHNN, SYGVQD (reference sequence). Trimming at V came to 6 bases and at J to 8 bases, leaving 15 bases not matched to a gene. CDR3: CASRDRPSLGGGYTF. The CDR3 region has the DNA TGCGCCAGCAGGGACAGGCCCTCGCTTGGGGGGGGCTACACCTTC.

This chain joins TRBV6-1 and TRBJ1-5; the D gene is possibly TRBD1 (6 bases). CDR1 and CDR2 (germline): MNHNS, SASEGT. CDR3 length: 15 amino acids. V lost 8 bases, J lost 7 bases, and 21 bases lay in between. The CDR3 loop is CASRDRFGRHQPQHF. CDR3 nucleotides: TGTGCCAGCCGAGACAGGTTCGGAAGACACCAGCCCCAGCATTTT.

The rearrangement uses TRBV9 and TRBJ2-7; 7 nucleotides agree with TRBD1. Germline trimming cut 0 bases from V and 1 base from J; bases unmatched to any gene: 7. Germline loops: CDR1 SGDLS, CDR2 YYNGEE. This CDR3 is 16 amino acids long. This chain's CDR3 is CASSVGDSRPSYEQYF. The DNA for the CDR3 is TGTGCCAGCAGCGTAGGGGACAGCCGGCCTTCCTACGAGCAGTACTTC.

The CDR3 spells CASSDGGQGFSKGYTF. DNA of the CDR3: TGTGCCAGCAGTGATGGGGGACAGGGTTTTTCGAAAGGCTACACCTTC. The V call is TRBV2, the J call TRBJ1-2; 9 bases fit TRBD1. J lost 8 bases, V lost 3 bases, and 13 bases had no gene match. The CDR3 totals 16 residues. The V gene's germline CDR1 is SNHLY and CDR2 FYNNEI. Full variable domain (rest looked up from reference TRBV2 and TRBJ1-2): EPEVTQTPSHQVTQMGQEVILRCVPISNHLYFYWYRQILGQKVEFLVSFYNNEISEKSEIFDDQFSVERPDGSNFTLKIRSTKLEDSAMYFCASSDGGQGFSKGYTFGSGTRLTVV.

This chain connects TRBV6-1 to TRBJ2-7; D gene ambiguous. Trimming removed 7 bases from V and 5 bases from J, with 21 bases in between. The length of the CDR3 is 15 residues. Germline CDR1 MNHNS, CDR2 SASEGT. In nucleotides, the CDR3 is TGTGCCAGCATCAACCGACCCCCAGGTACCCACGAGCAGTACTTC. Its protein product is CASINRPPGTHEQYF.

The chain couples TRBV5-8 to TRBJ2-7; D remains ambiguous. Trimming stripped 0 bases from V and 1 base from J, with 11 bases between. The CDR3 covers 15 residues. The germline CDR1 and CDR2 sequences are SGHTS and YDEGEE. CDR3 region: CASSLDSISSYEQYF. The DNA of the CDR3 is TGTGCCAGCAGCTTGGACAGCATATCATCCTACGAGCAGTACTTC.

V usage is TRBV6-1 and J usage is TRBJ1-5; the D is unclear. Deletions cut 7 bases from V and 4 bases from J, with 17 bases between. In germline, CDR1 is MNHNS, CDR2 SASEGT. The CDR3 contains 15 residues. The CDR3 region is CASMKVGSFNQPQHF. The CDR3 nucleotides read TGTGCCAGCATGAAGGTGGGGAGTTTTAATCAGCCCCAGCATTTT.